The clone carrying this T cell receptor (beta chain) was picked up a small number of times. What it recognizes is unknown. TCRdb called the RT-PCR reads again in MiXCR, with one record for every CDR3 protein. The repertoire holds under 950,000 distinct CDR3 sequences, with around 20% as singletons. The CDR3 length is 14 residues. Germline loops: CDR1 KGHSH, CDR2 LQKENI. Trimming removed 3 bases from V and 3 bases from J, with 8 bases in between. These data are taken from a study of response to subunit inactivated influenza vaccine. Study results and caveats: The authors suggested that few new T cells are recruited per seasonal influenza vaccination.

This receptor was obtained from a man aged 45-65 years who received an inactivated influenza vaccine. This chain links TRBV18 with TRBJ2-2; tentatively, D is TRBD1 or TRBD2 (5 bases each). The starting material was PBMCs from blood, obtained 4 to 6 days after vaccination. The CDR3 DNA reads as TGTGCCAGCTCACCTCAGGGAGACACCGGGGAGCTGTTTTTT. It encodes CASSPQGDTGELFF.